Presented here are 31 T cell receptor beta chains from one specimen sequenced in a study of blood T cell repertoires in COVID-19 (dated by TCRdb to about 2020). The protocol used for the library was the immunoSEQ multiplex PCR assay. Sourced from immuneACCESS, this table was stored by TCRdb with only in-frame sequences that have V and J called. A share of the clones is absent; for the studies checked, an unresolved V gene accounts for under half, and the remainder has no known explanation. For this sample there are approximately 250,000 clones; about 85% appear just once. Jointly, the top ten make up 4.2% of the sample. Sequencing input: peripheral blood. The receptors originated from a man between 60 and 75 years old with acute or convalescent COVID-19.

The V gene is TRBV9, the J gene TRBJ2-3; D might be TRBD2 (6 bases). Germline values: CDR1 SGDLS, CDR2 YYNGEE. There are 14 residues in the CDR3. Deletions cut 4 bases from V and 5 bases from J, with 14 bases between. The CDR3 spells CASSLRPEGDTQYF. Written as DNA, the CDR3 is TGTGCCAGCAGCCTGCGCCCGGAGGGAGATACGCAGTATTTT.

The rearrangement joins TRBV15 to TRBJ1-5; maybe TRBD1 (5 bases). The ends were cut back, 8 bases at V and 5 bases at J, with 13 bases in the middle. This CDR3 spans 13 amino acids. Germline assignment: CDR1 LNHNV and CDR2 YYDKDF (reference sequence). The CDR3 here is CATRDSYYQPQHF. CDR3 DNA: TGTGCCACCCGAGACAGCTACTATCAGCCCCAGCATTTT.

Only one count was recorded for this clone. This rearrangement joins TRBV28 to TRBJ1-1; TRBD1 aligns across 7 bases. The germline V gene encodes CDR1 MDHEN and CDR2 SYDVKM. J was trimmed by 0 bases and V by 7 bases; bases with no gene match: 5. This CDR3 has 14 amino acids. The CDR3 reads CASTEGQLNTEAFF. For the CDR3, the DNA is TGTGCCAGCACCGAGGGACAGTTGAACACTGAAGCTTTCTTT. Drawing the rest from reference TRBV28 and TRBJ1-1, the complete variable domain is DVKVTQSSRYLVKRTGEKVFLECVQDMDHENMFWYRQDPGLGLRLIYFSYDVKMKEKGDIPEGYSVSREKKERFSLILESASTNQTSMYLCASTEGQLNTEAFFGQGTRLTVV.

A note on this clone: This sample includes further DNA sequences coding for the same CDR3. The V and J genes are TRBV19 and TRBJ2-5; D is unresolved. The germline CDR1 and CDR2 sequences are LNHDA and SQIVND (reference sequence). V lost 1 base and J 1 base, leaving 7 bases between the germline ends. CDR3 size: 14 residues. The chain's CDR3 is CASSIGNSQETQYF. CDR3 bases: TGTGCCAGTAGTATAGGCAACAGCCAAGAGACCCAGTACTTC.

The chain combines TRBV7-8 with TRBJ2-2, with 7 nucleotides matching TRBD2. The CDR3 has 18 amino acids. Germline trimming cut 6 bases from V and 1 base from J; bases unmatched to any gene: 14. Germline loops: CDR1 SGHVS, CDR2 FQNEAQ. CDR3 residues: CASRAQKGSSGNTGELFF. CDR3 in DNA: TGTGCCAGCAGGGCGCAAAAAGGGTCTAGCGGGAACACCGGGGAGCTGTTTTTT.

The chain's CDR3 is CASTGSQPQHF. CDR3 coding DNA: TGTGCCAGCACGGGGAGTCAGCCCCAGCATTTT. The genes are TRBV12-3 or TRBV12-4 and TRBJ1-5; D not resolved. The CDR3 contains 11 residues. The germline V and J ends were trimmed by 7 bases and 6 bases, with 7 bases remaining between them.

V and J are TRBV3-1 (or the pseudogene TRBV3-2) and TRBJ2-1; D possibly corresponds to TRBD1 (6 bases). CDR1 and CDR2 (germline): LGHDT, YNNKEL (reference sequence). The CDR3 runs to 17 residues. The V end lost 1 base, the J end lost 2 bases, and 15 bases lay between the germline ends. The CDR3 sequence is CASSQVGQGRTYNEQFF. The CDR3, as DNA: TGTGCCAGCAGCCAAGTGGGGCAGGGGCGGACCTACAATGAGCAGTTCTTC.

V and J are TRBV19 and TRBJ2-5, with a tentative D call TRBD1 (6 bases). The V and J ends lost 3 bases and 1 base respectively, with 15 bases between them. The CDR3 runs to 16 residues. The germline gives CDR1 LNHDA, CDR2 SQIVND (reference sequence). Here the CDR3 reads CASSIQQGGGQETQYF. For the CDR3, the DNA is TGTGCCAGTAGTATCCAACAGGGTGGTGGCCAAGAGACCCAGTACTTC.

The rearrangement joins TRBV19 to TRBJ1-2, with D possibly TRBD1 on 5 matching bases. The CDR3 loop spans 14 amino acids. The V gene's germline CDR1 is LNHDA and CDR2 SQIVND (reference sequence). V lost 6 bases and J 4 bases, leaving 15 bases between the germline ends. This chain's CDR3 is CASRGDRQLYGYTF. As DNA, the CDR3 is TGTGCCAGTAGAGGAGACCGACAGCTCTATGGCTACACCTTC. The full variable domain, rest sourced from reference TRBV19 and TRBJ1-2, is DGGITQSPKYLFRKEGQNVTLSCEQNLNHDAMYWYRQDPGQGLRLIYYSQIVNDFQKGDIAEGYSVSREKKESFPLTVTSAQKNPTAFYLCASRGDRQLYGYTFGSGTRLTVV.

The CDR3, as DNA: TGTGCCAGCAGTCCAGCGGGAGAAGATACGGGGCAGTACTTC. This translates into CASSPAGEDTGQYF. The V gene is TRBV9, the J gene TRBJ2-7; the match to TRBD2 covers 8 bases. This CDR3 is 14 amino acids long. V lost 5 bases, J lost 9 bases, and 13 bases stayed unmatched. Germline V gives CDR1 SGDLS, CDR2 YYNGEE.

This sequence joins TRBV5-4 and TRBJ2-2, with 8 bases lining up with TRBD1. CDR1 is SGHNT and CDR2 is YYREEE in the germline V gene (reference sequence). Germline trimming cut 0 bases from V and 3 bases from J; bases unmatched to any gene: 7. CDR3 length equals 17 residues. CDR3 DNA sequence: TGTGCCAGCAGCTTGGGCGTAGCAGGGGGCGACACCGGGGAGCTGTTTTTT. It encodes CASSLGVAGGDTGELFF.

The V call is TRBV10-3, the J call TRBJ1-2; 7 bases fit TRBD1. The J segment lost 8 bases and the V segment lost 0 bases, leaving 9 bases of the junction unmatched. The CDR3 length is 15 residues. CDR1 and CDR2 (germline): ENHRY, SYGVKD. The CDR3 DNA follows: TGTGCCATCAGTGAGTCAGGGGGACAGAGCGGCGGCTACACCTTC. Protein: CAISESGGQSGGYTF.

This clone has just one count. This chain links TRBV10-3 with TRBJ2-7; TRBD2 agrees at 11 bases. Germline CDR1 and CDR2: ENHRY and SYGVKD. The CDR3 contains 15 residues. The V gene end was trimmed by 6 bases and the J gene end by 3 bases; junction bases not matched to a gene: 7. DNA for the CDR3: TGTGCCATCAGCCCCAATAGCGGGGGGGTCTACGAGCAGTACTTC. It translates to CAISPNSGGVYEQYF.

The chain links TRBV11-1 to TRBJ2-7; the match to TRBD1 covers 11 bases. J was trimmed by 4 bases and V by 5 bases; bases with no gene match: 7. Per the germline V gene, CDR1 is SGHAT and CDR2 is FQDESV (reference sequence). This CDR3 has 15 residues. For the CDR3, the DNA is TGTGCCAGCAGCCGACGGACAGGGGGCTTTTACGAGCAGTACTTC. Translation gives CASSRRTGGFYEQYF.

The rearrangement uses TRBV7-9 and TRBJ2-7, with unresolved D. Germline V gives CDR1 SEHNR, CDR2 FQNEAQ (reference sequence). V lost 1 base to trimming and J lost 6 bases, with 7 bases between them. The CDR3 covers 12 residues. As DNA, the CDR3 is TGTGCCAGCAGCTTAGTCTTACTCGAGCAGTACTTC. As protein: CASSLVLLEQYF.

The J gene is TRBJ2-7, the V gene TRBV5-6, with TRBD2 as a possible D gene (5 bases). Trimming removed 1 base at V and 4 bases at J, with 12 bases between. Germline CDR1 is SGHDT and CDR2 is YYEEEE. The CDR3 is made up of 14 amino acids. The CDR3 sequence is CASSLRRGNYEQYF. CDR3 in DNA: TGTGCCAGCAGCTTGAGGCGAGGGAATTACGAGCAGTACTTC.

The CDR3 sequence: CASRPTGGDGYTF. Here the CDR3 DNA reads TGTGCCAGCAGACCGACAGGGGGCGATGGCTACACCTTC. The chain employs TRBV7-9 and TRBJ1-2; TRBD1 aligns across 10 bases. V lost 6 bases, J lost 6 bases, and 4 bases stayed unmatched. The CDR3 is 13 residues long. Germline V gives CDR1 SEHNR, CDR2 FQNEAQ (reference sequence).

This chain connects TRBV6-5 to TRBJ2-6, with 8 positions matching TRBD1. The CDR3 spans 15 residues. The J segment lost 0 bases and the V segment lost 7 bases, leaving 2 bases of the junction unmatched. CDR1 is MNHEY and CDR2 is SVGAGI in the germline V gene. In DNA form, the CDR3 reads TGTGCCAGCACAGGGGGCCGCTCTGGGGCCAACGTCCTGACTTTC. Translation: CASTGGRSGANVLTF.

The genes are TRBV6-6 and TRBJ2-2; no firm D call. CDR1 and CDR2 (germline): MNHNY, SVGAGI (reference sequence). The CDR3 consists of 15 residues. Trimming stripped 6 bases from V and 1 base from J, with 12 bases between. The CDR3 spells CASRPPDKNTGELFF. The CDR3 DNA sequence: TGTGCCAGCAGACCCCCCGACAAGAACACCGGGGAGCTGTTTTTT.

This clone was seen just once. J is TRBJ1-2 and V is TRBV19; TRBD1 agrees at 7 bases. J lost 5 bases, V lost 3 bases, and 6 bases had no gene match. This CDR3 has 14 residues. The germline V gene encodes CDR1 LNHDA and CDR2 SQIVND (reference sequence). This chain's CDR3 is CASSIFGTEYGYTF. CDR3 in DNA: TGTGCCAGTAGTATTTTCGGGACAGAGTATGGCTACACCTTC.

As regards this clone: Mismatch with germline at one junction end may stem from a read error. The chain joins TRBV7-7 to TRBJ2-5; 9 positions agree with TRBD2. The CDR3 loop spans 17 amino acids. Germline CDR1 and CDR2: SSHAT and FNYEAQ (reference sequence). CDR3 residues: CASSPRWTSVGMETQYF. The CDR3 nucleotides read TGTGCTAGCAGCCCCAGGTGGACTAGCGTGGGAATGGAGACCCAGTACTTC.

The J gene is TRBJ2-5, the V gene TRBV2; D is ambiguous. CDR1 SNHLY and CDR2 FYNNEI come from the germline V gene. V dropped 9 bases and J dropped 0 bases, with 14 bases sitting between them. The CDR3 spans 14 residues. The chain's CDR3 is CASSGFQYQETQYF. CDR3 in DNA: TGTGCCAGTTCAGGCTTTCAGTACCAAGAGACCCAGTACTTC.

The chain is built from TRBV9 and TRBJ1-4, with TRBD1 matching over 10 bases. CDR1 is SGDLS and CDR2 is YYNGEE in the germline V gene. The CDR3 has 14 amino acids. V gave up 3 bases and J gave up 6 bases; unmatched junction bases: 2. Here the CDR3 DNA reads TGTGCCAGCAGCGAGGACAGGGGGGATGAAAAACTGTTTTTT. As protein: CASSEDRGDEKLFF.

This chain connects TRBV10-3 to TRBJ1-2, with D possibly matching TRBD1 (5 bases). This CDR3 spans 16 amino acids. The V gene's germline CDR1 is ENHRY and CDR2 SYGVKD. Trimming took off 6 bases at V and 0 bases at J, with 17 bases between the two ends. For the CDR3, the DNA is TGTGCCATCAGGGGGGGAGCGGGGACCCCTAACTATGGCTACACCTTC. It specifies CAIRGGAGTPNYGYTF.

The sample holds one count of this clone. The V gene is TRBV7-9, the J gene TRBJ2-3; possible D gene TRBD2, 6 bases. Germline assignment: CDR1 SEHNR and CDR2 FQNEAQ (reference sequence). The CDR3 covers 16 residues. Between the trimmed V and J ends, which lost 1 base and 2 bases, there was a span of 13 bases. The CDR3 coding sequence is TGTGCCAGCAGCTTAGTCCGGGGAGGAGTCACAGATACGCAGTATTTT. It yields the protein CASSLVRGGVTDTQYF.

The table lists this clone with a few counts. This chain links TRBV2 with TRBJ2-2; no definite D call. There are 15 residues in the CDR3. The germline V gene encodes CDR1 SNHLY and CDR2 FYNNEI. V shed 4 bases and J shed 0 bases, with 9 bases lying between them. The CDR3 is CASSVSSTNTGELFF. The CDR3 coding sequence is TGTGCCAGCAGTGTTAGTTCGACGAACACCGGGGAGCTGTTTTTT.

The gene calls are TRBV11-3 and TRBJ2-1; D is perhaps TRBD1 (5 bases). Between the trimmed V and J ends, which lost 2 bases and 1 base, there was a span of 6 bases. Germline loops: CDR1 SGHNT, CDR2 YENEEA. There are 14 residues in the CDR3. CDR3 nucleotide sequence: TGTGCCAGCAGCTTACAGGGTTCCTACAATGAGCAGTTCTTC. It translates to CASSLQGSYNEQFF.

This chain connects TRBV27 to TRBJ1-2; a possible D gene is TRBD1 (5 bases). V shed 4 bases and J shed 4 bases, with 13 bases lying between them. The CDR3 has 14 amino acids. Germline V gene sequence: CDR1 MNHEY, CDR2 SMNVEV (reference sequence). This chain's CDR3 is CASSSSRTPYGYTF. DNA of the CDR3: TGTGCCAGCAGTTCTTCCCGGACACCCTATGGCTACACCTTC.

This clone appeared a few times. The chain carries TRBV7-2 and TRBJ2-7; D is possibly TRBD2 (6 bases). V gave up 4 bases and J gave up 4 bases, with 14 bases separating them. In germline, CDR1 is SGHTA, CDR2 FQGNSA. The CDR3 runs to 14 residues. In nucleotides, the CDR3 is TGTGCCAGCAGCTCTACCAGACTAGAGTACGAGCAGTACTTC. Its translation is CASSSTRLEYEQYF. The complete variable domain, with remaining parts taken from reference TRBV7-2 and TRBJ2-7, reads GAGVSQSPSNKVTEKGKDVELRCDPISGHTALYWYRQSLGQGLEFLIYFQGNSAPDKSGLPSDRFSAERTGGSVSTLTIQRTQQEDSAVYLCASSSTRLEYEQYFGPGTRLTVT.

This chain links TRBV28 with TRBJ2-5; 12 bases line up with TRBD1. Germline V lookup: CDR1 MDHEN, CDR2 SYDVKM. CDR3 length equals 19 residues. V shed 5 bases and J 5 bases; nucleotides not matched to a gene: 18. The CDR3 reads CASSGRDGPGQGAVETQYF. CDR3 sequence (DNA): TGTGCCAGCAGTGGCCGTGATGGACCGGGACAGGGGGCGGTGGAGACCCAGTACTTC.

The genes are TRBV28 and TRBJ2-5; 10 bases align to TRBD1. V trimming: 2 bases; J trimming: 1 base; junction bases outside the gene matches: 4. This CDR3 contains 16 residues. The germline CDR1 and CDR2 sequences are MDHEN and SYDVKM. This chain's CDR3 is CASSLGGTGVQETQYF. CDR3 nucleotide sequence: TGTGCCAGCAGTTTAGGGGGGACAGGGGTCCAAGAGACCCAGTACTTC.